This T cell receptor beta chain derives from a study of shared clonotypes between healthy human individuals. Study observations and caveats: Clonotype sharing across donors was expected to vary with sequencing depth. Limitation of the genetic and exposure-history diversity represented came from the few donors. Depth was large, yet rarefaction showed that sorted-subset sequencing was incomplete.

Naive CD8 isolation took CD45RO-negative cells positively selected for CCR7 and excluded terminally differentiated effector memory CD45RA+ cells. Deletions cut 6 bases from V and 2 bases from J, with 14 bases between. The germline V gene has CDR1 MDHEN and CDR2 SYDVKM. This CDR3 has 15 amino acids. Sequencing was performed with immunoSEQ multiplex PCR; in TCRdb, only in-frame clones are kept and a portion is missing. The top ten clones hold over 1.5% of a sample with around 2.1 million clones, roughly 91% of them seen once. Note on this clone: What it recognizes is unknown.

The specimen was naive CD8+ T cells from PBMCs. The chain combines TRBV28 with TRBJ2-4; D tentatively fits TRBD1 or TRBD2 (5 bases each). This receptor was obtained from a man between 18 and 35 years old in good health. Some clones in this sample may be carry-over from other donors' samples. The CDR3 DNA reads TGTGCCAGCAGGAGGACATGGGAGACCAAAAACATTCAGTACTTC. The encoded protein is CASRRTWETKNIQYF.